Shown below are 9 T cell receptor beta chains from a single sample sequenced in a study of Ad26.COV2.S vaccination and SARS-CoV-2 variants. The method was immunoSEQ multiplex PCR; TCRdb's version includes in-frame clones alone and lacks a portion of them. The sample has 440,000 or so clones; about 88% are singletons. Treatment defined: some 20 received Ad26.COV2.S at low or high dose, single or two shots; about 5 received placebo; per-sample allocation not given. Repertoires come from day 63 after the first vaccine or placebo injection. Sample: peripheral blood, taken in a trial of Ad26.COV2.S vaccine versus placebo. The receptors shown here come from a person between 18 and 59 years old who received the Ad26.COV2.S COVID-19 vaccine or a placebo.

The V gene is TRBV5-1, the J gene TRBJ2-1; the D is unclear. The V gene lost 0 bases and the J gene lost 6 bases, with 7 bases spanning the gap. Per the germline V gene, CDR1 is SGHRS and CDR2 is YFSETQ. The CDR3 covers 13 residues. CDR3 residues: CASSLAISNEQFF. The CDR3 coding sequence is TGCGCCAGCAGCTTGGCCATTAGCAATGAGCAGTTCTTC.

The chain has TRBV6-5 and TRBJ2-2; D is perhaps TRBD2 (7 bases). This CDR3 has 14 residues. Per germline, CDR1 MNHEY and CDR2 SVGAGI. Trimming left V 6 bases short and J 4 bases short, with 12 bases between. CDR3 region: CASRRRGGTGELFF. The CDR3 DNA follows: TGTGCCAGCAGGCGGAGGGGGGGCACCGGGGAGCTGTTTTTT.

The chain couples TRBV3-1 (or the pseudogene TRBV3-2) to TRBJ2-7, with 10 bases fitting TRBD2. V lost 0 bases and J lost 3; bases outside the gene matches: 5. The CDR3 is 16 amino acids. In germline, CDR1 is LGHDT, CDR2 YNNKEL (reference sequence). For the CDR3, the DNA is TGTGCCAGCAGCCAAGAGATCGGGACTAGCGACTACGAGCAGTACTTC. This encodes CASSQEIGTSDYEQYF.

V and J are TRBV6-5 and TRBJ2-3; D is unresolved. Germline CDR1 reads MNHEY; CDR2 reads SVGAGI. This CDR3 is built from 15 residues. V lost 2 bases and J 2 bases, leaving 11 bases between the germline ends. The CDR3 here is CASSYGGPPTDTQYF. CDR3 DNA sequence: TGTGCCAGCAGTTACGGTGGCCCCCCCACAGATACGCAGTATTTT.

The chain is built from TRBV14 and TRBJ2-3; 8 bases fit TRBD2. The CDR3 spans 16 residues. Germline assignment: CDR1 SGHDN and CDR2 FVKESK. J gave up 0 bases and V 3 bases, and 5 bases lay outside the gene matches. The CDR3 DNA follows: TGTGCCAGCAGCCATCCGGCGGGGGGTAGCACAGATACGCAGTATTTT. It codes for CASSHPAGGSTDTQYF.

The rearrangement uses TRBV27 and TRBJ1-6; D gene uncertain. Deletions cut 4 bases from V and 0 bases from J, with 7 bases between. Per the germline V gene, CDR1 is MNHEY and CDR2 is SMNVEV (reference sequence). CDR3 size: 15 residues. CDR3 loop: CASSSGSSYNSPLHF. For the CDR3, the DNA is TGTGCCAGCAGTTCGGGGAGCTCCTATAATTCACCCCTCCACTTT.

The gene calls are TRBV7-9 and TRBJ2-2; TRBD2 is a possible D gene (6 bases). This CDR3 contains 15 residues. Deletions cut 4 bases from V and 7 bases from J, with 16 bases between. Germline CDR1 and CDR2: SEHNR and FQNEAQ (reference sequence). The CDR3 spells CASSSKTSVVGELFF. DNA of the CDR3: TGTGCCAGCAGCTCGAAGACTAGTGTCGTCGGGGAGCTGTTTTTT.

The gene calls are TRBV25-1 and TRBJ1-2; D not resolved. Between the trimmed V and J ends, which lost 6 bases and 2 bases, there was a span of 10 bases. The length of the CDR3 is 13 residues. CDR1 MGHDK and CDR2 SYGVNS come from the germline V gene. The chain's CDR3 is CASSGYNNYGYTF. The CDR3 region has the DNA TGTGCCAGCAGCGGATACAACAACTATGGCTACACCTTC.

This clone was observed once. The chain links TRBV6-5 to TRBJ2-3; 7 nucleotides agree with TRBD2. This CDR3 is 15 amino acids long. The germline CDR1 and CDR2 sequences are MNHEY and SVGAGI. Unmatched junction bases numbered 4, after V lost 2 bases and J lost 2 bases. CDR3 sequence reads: CASSYAREHTDTQYF. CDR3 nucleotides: TGTGCCAGCAGTTACGCGCGGGAGCACACAGATACGCAGTATTTT.